The clone carrying this TCR beta chain was recorded at least ten times. The antigen is not known. This beta chain is a stray read from a library made for alpha chains; its abundance is not meaningful. TCRdb reprocessed the 5' RACE reads via MiXCR and lists one record per CDR3 protein. The profile shows 9,500 to 13,000 distinct CDR3 sequences, roughly 12% of them singletons. The data originate from a study of spatial heterogeneity in lung cancer. V was pared by 8 bases and J by 0 bases, with 2 bases of the junction left unmatched. CDR3 length: 13 amino acids. Germline CDR1 and CDR2: SNHLY and FYNNEI. General study findings and limits: The study found that ubiquitous and regional expanded TCR counts tracked ubiquitous and regional nonsynonymous mutations, respectively. One measure, the expanded intratumoral alpha and beta TCR count, tracked tumor mutation counts. Sequencing reached an estimated coverage of tumor T cells that was only about 7% for alpha chains and 11% to 15% for beta chains.

Time point meaning: sample taken at primary tumor resection. Donors were around 70 untreated early-stage non-small cell lung cancer patients. The sequence derives from a male donor with early-stage non-small cell lung cancer. This chain joins TRBV2 and TRBJ2-5; 8 bases fit TRBD2. Sequences were derived from lung tumor tissue, sampled at surgery. Written as DNA, the CDR3 is TGTGCCAGCGGGACTAGTGACCAAGAGACCCAGTACTTC. Residues: CASGTSDQETQYF.